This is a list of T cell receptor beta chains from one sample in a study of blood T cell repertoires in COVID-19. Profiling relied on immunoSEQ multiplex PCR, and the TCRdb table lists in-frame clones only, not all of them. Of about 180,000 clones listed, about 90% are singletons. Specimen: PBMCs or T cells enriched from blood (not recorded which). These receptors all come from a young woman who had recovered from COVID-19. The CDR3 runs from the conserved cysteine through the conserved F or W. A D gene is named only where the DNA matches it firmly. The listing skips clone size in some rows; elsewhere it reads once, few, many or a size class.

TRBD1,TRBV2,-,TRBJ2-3,TGTGCCAGCACTAACCAGGGGGCAGGAGATACGCAGTATTTT,CASTNQGAGDTQYF
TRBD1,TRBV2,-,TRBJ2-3,TGTGCCAGCAGAATACCGGGACAGAGCACAGATACGCAGTATTTT,CASRIPGQSTDTQYF
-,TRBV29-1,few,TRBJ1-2,TGCAGCGTTTCGCAGGGGCAAAACTATGGCTACACCTTC,CSVSQGQNYGYTF
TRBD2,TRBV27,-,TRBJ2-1,TGTGCCAGCAGCCTAGCGGTAAGCTCCTACAATGAGCAGTTCTTC,CASSLAVSSYNEQFF
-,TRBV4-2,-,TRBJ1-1,TGTGCCAGCAGCCAAGATCGGGTGATGGGGGGAGACACTGAAGCTTTCTTT,CASSQDRVMGGDTEAFF
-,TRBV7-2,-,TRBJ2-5,TGTGCCAGCAGCTTAGCGTTCCGGCCCAGGGTGGGAGAGACCCAGTACTTC,CASSLAFRPRVGETQYF
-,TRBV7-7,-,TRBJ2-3,TGTGCTAGCAGCTTAGCGCCTTGGGGGGTCGGCACAGATACGCAGTATTTT,CASSLAPWGVGTDTQYF
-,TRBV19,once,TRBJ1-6,TGTGCCAGTAGTATAGCGTCAACCAGGGCGTCGAATTCACCCCTCCACTTT,CASSIASTRASNSPLHF
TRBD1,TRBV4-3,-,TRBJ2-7,TGCGCCAGCAGCCCTGGGGCAGGGGGCTACGAGCAGTACTTC,CASSPGAGGYEQYF
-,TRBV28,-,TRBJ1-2,TGTGCCAGCAGGGATACAGGAGAAGCTAACTATGGCTACACCTTC,CASRDTGEANYGYTF
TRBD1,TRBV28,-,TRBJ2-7,TGTGCCAGCAGCCTCTTACAGGGGGCGCGGGAGCAGTACTTC,CASSLLQGAREQYF
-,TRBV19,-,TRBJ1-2,TGTGCCAGCCACGATAGGCGGGGACTGAAAGCTAACTATGGCTACACCTTC,CASHDRRGLKANYGYTF
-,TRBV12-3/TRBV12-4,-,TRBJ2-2,TGTGCCAGCAGTGGCGGGCGCGGGGAGCTGTTTTTT,CASSGGRGELFF
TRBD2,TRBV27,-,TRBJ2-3,TGTGCCAGCAGCACAAGACTAGCGGGGGGAGGGGCAGATACGCAGTATTTT,CASSTRLAGGGADTQYF
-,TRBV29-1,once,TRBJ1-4,TGCAGCGTCACAGGGCTTGGTGAAAAACTGTTTTTT,CSVTGLGEKLFF
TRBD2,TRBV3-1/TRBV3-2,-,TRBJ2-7,TGTGCCAGCAGCCAAGGTTGGGCTAGCGGTTCCTACGAGCAGTACTTC,CASSQGWASGSYEQYF
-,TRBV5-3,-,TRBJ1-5,TGTGCCAGAAGCTTGGCCGATAGAAATAGCAATCAGCCCCAGCATTTT,CARSLADRNSNQPQHF
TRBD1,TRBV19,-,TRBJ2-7,TGTGCCAGTAGTATAAGCCCAGGGACAGTTTACGAGCAGTACTTC,CASSISPGTVYEQYF
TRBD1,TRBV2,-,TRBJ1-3,TGTGCCAGCAGAACAGGGGCTTTCTCTGGAAACACCATATATTTT,CASRTGAFSGNTIYF
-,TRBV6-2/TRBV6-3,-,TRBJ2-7,TGTGCCAGCAGTTACTCCCAGGCGACCCCCTACGAGCAGTACTTC,CASSYSQATPYEQYF
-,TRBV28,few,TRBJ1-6,TGTGCCAGCCTGAGCTCCTATAATTCACCCCTCCACTTT,CASLSSYNSPLHF
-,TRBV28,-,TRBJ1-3,TGTGCCAGCAGTTTATGGGAACAGAACGACCGAAACACCATATATTTT,CASSLWEQNDRNTIYF
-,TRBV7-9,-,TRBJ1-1,TGTGCCAGCAGCCCAGCGGCAGGGAACACTGAAGCTTTCTTT,CASSPAAGNTEAFF
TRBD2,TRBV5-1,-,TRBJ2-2,TGCGCCAGCAGTTCTCTAGCGGGAAAGGCCGGGGAGCTGTTTTTT,CASSSLAGKAGELFF
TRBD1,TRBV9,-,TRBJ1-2,TGTGCCAGCAGTAAGGGACAGAACTATGGCTACACCTTC,CASSKGQNYGYTF
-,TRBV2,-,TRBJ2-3,TGTGCCTCCCAGGGCGGCACAGATACGCAGTATTTT,CASQGGTDTQYF
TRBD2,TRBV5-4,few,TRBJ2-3,TGTGCCAGCAGCTTGCTAGCGGGGTACACAGATACGCAGTATTTT,CASSLLAGYTDTQYF
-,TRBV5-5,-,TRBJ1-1,TGTGCCAGCAGCAAGAGGGTGAAGGGGGACACTGAAGCTTTCTTT,CASSKRVKGDTEAFF
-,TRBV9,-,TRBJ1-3,TGTGCCAGCAGCGCCTCCCCGGTGAGCATCCTCTCTGGAAACACCATATATTTT,CASSASPVSILSGNTIYF
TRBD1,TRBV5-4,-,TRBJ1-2,TGTGCCAGCAGCCCGTCCGGGACAGGAGTGGAGGGCTACACCTTC,CASSPSGTGVEGYTF
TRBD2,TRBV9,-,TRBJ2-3,TGTGCCAGCAGCCCAGCGGGAGCGGGACCTAGCACAGATACGCAGTATTTT,CASSPAGAGPSTDTQYF
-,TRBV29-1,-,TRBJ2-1,TGCAGCGTTGGACAGGCCACCTACAATGAGCAGTTCTTC,CSVGQATYNEQFF
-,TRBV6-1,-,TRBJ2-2,TGTGCCAGCAGTGAAGGGACGGAGGCGACCGGGGAGCTGTTTTTT,CASSEGTEATGELFF